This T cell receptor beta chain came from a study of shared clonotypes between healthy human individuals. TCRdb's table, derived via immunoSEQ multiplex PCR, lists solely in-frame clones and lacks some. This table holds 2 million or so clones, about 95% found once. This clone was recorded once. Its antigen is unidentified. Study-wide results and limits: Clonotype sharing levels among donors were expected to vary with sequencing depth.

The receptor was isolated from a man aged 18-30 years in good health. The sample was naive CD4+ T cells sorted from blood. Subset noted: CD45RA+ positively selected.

CDR3: CASSLRQVADTQYF. Written as DNA, the CDR3 is TGTGCCAGCAGCCTTCGACAGGTAGCAGATACGCAGTATTTT. The rearrangement uses TRBV5-4 and TRBJ2-3; weak D call: TRBD1 (6 bases). The CDR3 covers 14 residues. The V end lost 4 bases, the J end lost 4 bases, and 13 bases lay between the germline ends. Germline CDR1 is SGHNT and CDR2 is YYREEE (reference sequence). Full variable domain (rest looked up from reference TRBV5-4 and TRBJ2-3): ETGVTQSPTHLIKTRGQQVTLRCSSQSGHNTVSWYQQALGQGPQFIFQYYREEENGRGNFPPRFSGLQFPNYSSELNVNALELDDSALYLCASSLRQVADTQYFGPGTRLTVL.